This passage covers 9 T cell receptor beta chains from one sample sequenced in a study of patients and donors after allogeneic stem cell transplantation. TCRdb called the RT-PCR reads again in MiXCR, with one record for every CDR3 protein. The sample has some 880,000 distinct CDR3 sequences; more than 15% are singletons. Sequenced sample: blood, either unsorted or a sorted T cell fraction (not recorded which). Receptors originate from a human donor who was either an allogeneic HSCT recipient or a stem cell or donor lymphocyte infusion donor (not recorded which). It is not recorded whose cells these are; they may come from a transplant donor.

The chain recombines TRBV20-1 with TRBJ1-1, with 7 bases that match TRBD1. The trim removed 6 bases at V and 4 bases at J, leaving 5 bases unmatched. The CDR3 is made up of 12 amino acids. Germline assignment: CDR1 DFQATT and CDR2 SNEGSKA (reference sequence). The CDR3 loop reads CSAQGRFTEAFF. Written as DNA, the CDR3 is TGCAGTGCACAGGGGCGTTTCACTGAAGCTTTCTTT.

This clonotype was counted a few times. The V call is TRBV24-1, the J call TRBJ2-3; TRBD1 matches 10 bases. CDR1 and CDR2 (germline): KGHDR, SFDVKD. V was clipped by 10 bases and J by 4 bases; unmatched bases: 7. The CDR3 extends over 14 amino acids. For the CDR3, the DNA is TGTGCCACAGAGGACAGGGGGGGCGCAGATACGCAGTATTTT. Translated: CATEDRGGADTQYF.

This clonotype showed up just a few times. CDR3 coding DNA: TGTGCCAGCACCAGGGGACAGGGAACTAACTATGGCTACACCTTC. It translates to CASTRGQGTNYGYTF. This sequence joins TRBV6-2 or TRBV6-3 and TRBJ1-2, with 9 bases fitting TRBD1. Germline CDR1 reads MNHEY; CDR2 reads SVGEGT. The CDR3 totals 15 residues. V was clipped by 7 bases and J by 0 bases; unmatched bases: 6.

The V call is TRBV29-1, the J call TRBJ1-4; tentative D call: TRBD1 (5 bases). The CDR3 contains 14 residues. Trimming took 3 bases from V and 8 from J, leaving 16 bases between them. Germline CDR1 and CDR2: SQVTM and ANQGSEA. DNA for the CDR3: TGCAGCGTTGATGAGTCAGGGAGAAACGAAAAACTGTTTTTT. Translated: CSVDESGRNEKLFF.

This clonotype came up a few times. The chain carries TRBV10-3 and TRBJ2-6; the match to TRBD1 covers 7 bases. Germline assignment: CDR1 ENHRY and CDR2 SYGVKD. With 0 bases clipped from V and 2 bases from J, the junction kept 1 base outside the gene matches. The CDR3 consists of 16 residues. The CDR3 spells CAISESGGAGANVLTF. The CDR3 DNA is TGTGCCATCAGTGAGTCAGGGGGCGCTGGGGCCAACGTCCTGACTTTC.

This chain links TRBV6-6 with TRBJ2-3; D unresolved. CDR3 length: 13 amino acids. Germline assignment: CDR1 MNHNY and CDR2 SVGAGI (reference sequence). Trimming pared 0 bases from V and 7 bases from J, leaving 8 bases between. CDR3: CASSYSSVNTQYF. In DNA, the CDR3 is TGTGCCAGCAGTTACTCCTCAGTAAATACGCAGTATTTT.

In its sample, this clonotype was seen a few times. The chain combines TRBV20-1 with TRBJ1-3; no reliable D call. Germline assignment: CDR1 DFQATT and CDR2 SNEGSKA (reference sequence). The V end was cut by 0 bases, the J end by 8 bases, with 17 bases between. The CDR3 has 15 amino acids. DNA for the CDR3: TGCAGTGCTAGAGATTCGACACCCGGAGGCGACACCATATATTTT. The encoded protein is CSARDSTPGGDTIYF.

This clonotype was found a few times. The V gene is TRBV29-1, the J gene TRBJ2-5; 9 bases fit TRBD2. Germline lookup yields CDR1 SQVTM and CDR2 ANQGSEA. The CDR3 has 13 amino acids. The V and J ends lost 4 bases and 2 bases, in that order; junction bases with no gene match: 2. The CDR3 loop is CSVGTSVQETQYF. The CDR3 DNA sequence: TGCAGCGTTGGGACTAGCGTACAAGAGACCCAGTACTTC.

This clonotype was recorded once. This may stem from a read error, because a much larger clone lies one nucleotide away. The genes are TRBV4-2 and TRBJ2-1, with a possible D match to TRBD2 (5 bases). The CDR3 contains 13 residues. Germline loops: CDR1 LGHNA, CDR2 YNFKEQ. The V end lost 8 bases, the J end lost 8 bases, and 16 bases lay between the germline ends. Here the CDR3 reads CASEDPWRYEQFF. CDR3 in DNA: TGTGCCAGCGAGGACCCTTGGAGGTATGAGCAGTTCTTC.